This T cell receptor beta chain was captured in a study of CD8 T cells in Susac syndrome. Study results and limitations: The relatively small number of individuals in the TCR sequencing and HLA analysis was acknowledged by the study.

The multiple sclerosis controls were treatment-naive patients with relapsing-remitting disease that was stable or active. The CD8+ and CD4+ T cells were isolated magnetically using a negative isolation approach, whereas the TEMRA cells were enriched by FACS. Notes on this clonotype: Its cognate antigen is unknown.

An amount of RNA that ranged from 0.5 to 1 ug was reverse transcribed with random hexamers. TCR beta CDR3 was amplified by immunoSEQ covering 54 Vbeta and 13 Jbeta. Each CDR3 protein is one row after TCRdb ran MiXCR on the immunoSEQ multiplex PCR reads. The sample carries around 80,000 distinct CDR3 sequences, 90% to 95% recorded once. The material sequenced was CD8+ T cells from PBMCs. The clonotype was recovered from a human donor with multiple sclerosis.

The CDR3 loop is CASSSTNTGELFF. The CDR3 region has the DNA TGTGCCAGCAGTTCCACGAACACCGGGGAGCTGTTTTTT. The chain links TRBV6-2 or TRBV6-3 to TRBJ2-2; the D is unclear. The CDR3 runs 13 residues. The germline V gene has CDR1 MNHEY and CDR2 SVGEGT. V was trimmed by 4 bases and J by 0 bases, leaving 3 bases between them.